The present entry profiles one TCR beta chain with its context. Its target antigen remains unknown. No much larger clone exists at a distance of one base, and base qualities are not known. At one collaborating source in Seattle, patients were enrolled during active infection and were followed longitudinally through the course of disease. Each collaborating institution followed its own protocols to collect whole blood in K2EDTA tubes. Collaborator samples were shipped for TCRbeta analysis as frozen whole blood, isolated PBMCs, or DNA extracted from either sample type. The sample is drawn from a study of blood T cell repertoires in COVID-19 (TCRdb year 2020). With regard to the full study: Samples from collaborators originated in the United States, Italy and Spain and spanned both the acute and convalescent phases of COVID-19. The material from the prospective study consisted of cDNA or gDNA derived from T cells, B-cell-depleted T cells, or PBMCs. Subjects who had been exposed to COVID-19, were actively infected with it, or had recovered from it provided the deeply sampled blood TCRbeta repertoires that made up the dataset. A freely available public database, intended as a resource for researchers studying the immune response to SARS-CoV-2, is where the repertoires were released. The samples were drawn from the first 160 participants of the ongoing ImmuneRACE study and from 1,200 or so subjects provided by 6 global collaborators. Sample metadata almost always included a de-identified subject ID, COVID-19 status, age in years and sex. Where available, HLA class I and class II types were taken from metadata supplied by the sample provider and were not determined by assay-based typing. Results the study describes overall, beyond this receptor: How much clinical and demographic metadata was included differed by source and by participant, and the metadata was provided uncurated.

Measured from the cysteine to the phenylalanine, the CDR3 is 15 residues long. Just the 45-base CDR3 DNA is kept, in frame starting at base 1. Trimming costs V 4 bases and J 6 bases, and their ends lie 15 bases apart. CDR1 and CDR2 were assigned from the germline V gene as MDHEN and SYDVKM. TCRbeta CDR3 regions were amplified from genomic DNA by means of the immunoSEQ Assay, a bias-controlled multiplex PCR. Concerning the study's data processing: Within the assay, amplification of reference gene primers was used to estimate how many nucleated cells each sample contained. Sequence reads were collapsed and filtered to measure the absolute abundance of every unique TCRbeta CDR3 rearrangement. For each sample, productive Simpson clonality was calculated as the square root of Simpson's diversity index over productive rearrangements. TCRdb obtained this table from immuneACCESS and retained in-frame rearrangements with V and J assigned. These tables miss some clones; where compared with another copy, unresolved V genes account for less than half of the shortfall, and the remainder is unexplained. The V and J calls and clone size were taken over from that table, and D and trimming were inferred from the DNA. The sample table lists 200,000 to 300,000 clones, roughly 79% of them with a count of one. 7.5% of the sample rests with the top ten.

Sequencing used peripheral blood. The clonotype originates from a woman over 75 with COVID-19, enrolled during active disease. The V and J genes are TRBV28 and TRBJ1-4, with a tentative D gene TRBD1 over 5 matching bases. This receptor carries the CDR3 CASSSPRVLYEKLFF. The nucleotide sequence is given as TGTGCCAGCAGTTCTCCCAGGGTTCTTTATGAAAAACTGTTTTTT.